These 23 T cell receptor beta chains originate from one sample sequenced in a study of cytomegalovirus exposure and HLA in healthy donors. Primers included in the PCR were 60 Vbeta and 13 Jbeta primers. Assay used: immunoSEQ multiplex PCR; TCRdb lists only in-frame clones, some missing. The sample comprises approximately 81,000 clones, just over 75% of which are singletons, and under 3.5% rests with the top ten. Sequenced sample: PBMCs. The receptor source for this set is a man aged 45-65 years in good health and CMV-seropositive.

The rearrangement uses TRBV18 and TRBJ2-1; weak D call: TRBD1 (6 bases). The germline V gene has CDR1 KGHSH and CDR2 LQKENI. V was shortened by 4 bases and J by 10 bases, with 17 bases between the two germline ends. The CDR3 extends over 14 amino acids. This chain's CDR3 is CASSLQPQGREQFF. CDR3 DNA sequence: TGTGCCAGCTCACTCCAACCACAGGGCAGGGAGCAGTTCTTC.

In its sample, this clone was seen a few times. The V call is TRBV5-4, the J call TRBJ2-7, with TRBD2 matching over 7 bases. The J segment lost 5 bases and the V segment lost 3 bases, leaving 11 bases of the junction unmatched. The length of the CDR3 is 15 residues. CDR1 SGHNT and CDR2 YYREEE come from the germline V gene (reference sequence). CDR3 bases: TGTGCCAGCAGCTCGGGGGGAGGGAGTACGAACGAGCAGTACTTC. Residues: CASSSGGGSTNEQYF.

The chain employs TRBV2 and TRBJ2-1, with TRBD2 as a possible D gene (6 bases). Trimming stripped 7 bases from V and 7 bases from J, with 17 bases between. Germline values: CDR1 SNHLY, CDR2 FYNNEI. CDR3 length: 14 amino acids. CDR3 sequence reads: CASITTGAANEQFF. CDR3 nucleotides: TGTGCCAGCATTACTACGGGAGCCGCGAATGAGCAGTTCTTC.

The CDR3 sequence: CASSIPSGKTYNEQFF. DNA for the CDR3: TGTGCCAGTAGTATACCTAGCGGGAAGACCTACAATGAGCAGTTCTTC. V and J are TRBV19 and TRBJ2-1; 9 bases fit TRBD2. Per germline, CDR1 LNHDA and CDR2 SQIVND (reference sequence). This CDR3 region has 16 residues. V trimming: 2 bases; J trimming: 2 bases; junction bases outside the gene matches: 4.

The genes are TRBV7-2 and TRBJ2-1, with 7 bases fitting TRBD2. V shed 8 bases and J 0 bases; nucleotides not matched to a gene: 4. Per the germline V gene, CDR1 is SGHTA and CDR2 is FQGNSA. CDR3 size: 14 residues. The DNA of the CDR3 is TGTGCCAGCTCTGGCGGGAGCTCCTACAATGAGCAGTTCTTC. Its protein product is CASSGGSSYNEQFF.

This chain uses TRBV5-4 with TRBJ2-3, with 15 bases fitting TRBD2. With 4 bases clipped from V and 5 bases from J, the junction kept 5 bases outside the gene matches. From germline, CDR1 is SGHNT and CDR2 YYREEE (reference sequence). There are 16 residues in the CDR3. CDR3 in DNA: TGTGCCAGCAGCCTCGGACTAGCGGGAGGGCAAGATACGCAGTATTTT. Its translation: CASSLGLAGGQDTQYF.

The V call is TRBV15, the J call TRBJ2-1, with D maybe TRBD2 (5 bases). With 0 bases removed from V and 9 bases from J, the gap between germline ends came to 9 bases. Looked up from germline, CDR1 is LNHNV and CDR2 is YYDKDF (reference sequence). The CDR3 length is 13 residues. The DNA for the CDR3 is TGTGCCACCAGCAGAGATAAGGCGGGTGAGCAGTTCTTC. Its protein product is CATSRDKAGEQFF.

The CDR3 is CAISPTGTNEKLFF. DNA for the CDR3: TGTGCCATCAGTCCGACAGGGACTAATGAAAAACTGTTTTTT. The chain uses TRBV10-3 and TRBJ1-4; 7 bases match TRBD1. Germline V CDR1 and CDR2: ENHRY, SYGVKD. The V and J ends lost 5 bases and 2 bases, in that order; junction bases with no gene match: 2. This CDR3 comprises 14 residues.

The J gene is TRBJ1-2, the V gene TRBV6-5, with D tentatively TRBD1 (5 bases). V was shortened by 6 bases and J by 4 bases, with 9 bases between the two germline ends. CDR1 MNHEY and CDR2 SVGAGI come from the germline V gene. The CDR3 has 12 residues. The CDR3 here is CASSSGGYGYTF. The CDR3 DNA sequence: TGTGCCAGCAGCTCGGGGGGCTATGGCTACACCTTC.

Concerning this clone itself: At one of its ends the junction is not consistent with the germline gene, which may arise from a read error. V gene TRBV7-9 combines with J gene TRBJ1-2, with 10 nucleotides matching TRBD1. The germline V gene encodes CDR1 SEHNR and CDR2 FQNEAQ (reference sequence). This CDR3 comprises 16 residues. CDR3 sequence: CSSSLGTGAGNYGYTF. The CDR3 DNA is TGTTCCAGCAGCTTAGGGACAGGGGCCGGTAACTATGGCTACACCTTC. Complete variable domain (other parts from reference TRBV7-9 and TRBJ1-2): DTGVSQNPRHKITKRGQNVTFRCDPISEHNRLYWYRQTLGQGPEFLTYFQNEAQLEKSRLLSDRFSAERPKGSFSTLEIQRTEQGDSAMYLCSSSLGTGAGNYGYTFGSGTRLTVV.

V is TRBV10-2 and J is TRBJ2-7; the D is unclear. This CDR3 has 11 residues. V was cut by 4 bases and J by 3 bases, with 4 bases left in between. Germline values: CDR1 WSHSY, CDR2 SAAADI. Here the CDR3 DNA reads TGCGCCAGCAGTGCCAGCTACGAGCAGTACTTC. It yields the protein CASSASYEQYF.

V is TRBV6-4 and J is TRBJ2-3; TRBD2 aligns across 7 bases. Germline V gene data show CDR1 as MRHNA and CDR2 as SNTAGT. The CDR3 loop spans 14 amino acids. Trimming cost V 6 bases and J 4 bases; bases outside gene matches: 7. The CDR3 DNA is TGTGCCAGCAGCCCCCTCGGGGGGTCAGATACGCAGTATTTT. Its protein is CASSPLGGSDTQYF.

The V call is TRBV19, the J call TRBJ2-5; TRBD1 matches 7 bases. V shed 4 bases, J shed 5 bases, and the junction held 10 bases outside the gene matches. The CDR3 contains 15 residues. CDR1 and CDR2 from the germline V gene are LNHDA and SQIVND (reference sequence). In DNA, the CDR3 is TGTGCCAGTAGTAAAATAGGGGGCGGATCGGAGACCCAGTACTTC. Translating gives CASSKIGGGSETQYF.

This chain joins TRBV5-1 and TRBJ2-1; 7 nucleotides line up with TRBD1. Germline CDR1 SGHRS, CDR2 YFSETQ. V lost 0 bases to trimming and J lost 6 bases; unmatched junction nucleotides: 9. The CDR3 has 16 amino acids. CDR3 sequence (DNA): TGCGCCAGCAGCTTGGGACTGAGACAGGGAGTCAATGAGCAGTTCTTC. Translating gives CASSLGLRQGVNEQFF.

The J gene is TRBJ2-6, the V gene TRBV30; TRBD1 matches at 12 bases. V lost 7 bases to trimming and J lost 0 bases; unmatched junction nucleotides: 13. Germline lookup yields CDR1 GTSNPN and CDR2 SVGIG (reference sequence). This CDR3 is built from 19 residues. The DNA for the CDR3 is TGTGCCTACTCCCGGGACAGGGGGCTTCTGTTCTCTGGGGCCAACGTCCTGACTTTC. Amino acid sequence: CAYSRDRGLLFSGANVLTF.

This clone was seen once. The rearrangement joins TRBV4-3 to TRBJ1-2; 10 nucleotides line up with TRBD1. Germline-derived CDR1 and CDR2 are LGHNA and YSLEER. The CDR3 runs to 17 residues. The V gene end was trimmed by 0 bases and the J gene end by 4 bases; junction bases not matched to a gene: 8. The DNA for the CDR3 is TGCGCCAGCAGCCAAGATGAAAGGACAGGGGGTGGCTATGGCTACACCTTC. As protein: CASSQDERTGGGYGYTF.

The gene calls are TRBV18 and TRBJ2-7; D not certain. V gave up 3 bases and J gave up 3 bases, with 12 bases separating them. There are 14 residues in the CDR3. The germline gives CDR1 KGHSH, CDR2 LQKENI. The DNA for the CDR3 is TGTGCCAGCTCACCTTATGGCACAGACTACGAGCAGTACTTC. This translates into CASSPYGTDYEQYF.

Worth noting for this clone: One junction end does not reproduce the germline sequence, and a read error may be involved. This chain joins TRBV4-1 and TRBJ2-6; 16 bases fit TRBD2. Looked up from germline, CDR1 is MGHRA and CDR2 is YSYEKL. CDR3 length: 19 amino acids. The CDR3: CASSHGTSGRAAGANGLTF. DNA of the CDR3: TGCGCCAGCAGCCACGGGACTAGCGGGAGGGCCGCCGGGGCCAACGGCCTGACTTTC.

This clone was detected only a few times. V and J are TRBV4-1 and TRBJ2-1; 10 positions match TRBD2. Germline loops: CDR1 MGHRA, CDR2 YSYEKL. J lost 9 bases, V lost 4 bases, and 12 bases had no gene match. The CDR3 covers 16 residues. The CDR3 protein is CASSRSLAGDSGEQFF. CDR3 nucleotide sequence: TGCGCCAGCAGCCGAAGTCTAGCGGGAGATTCGGGTGAGCAGTTCTTC.

The chain is built from TRBV5-1 and TRBJ2-1; TRBD2 is a possible D gene (6 bases). The V gene lost 7 bases and the J gene lost 3 bases, with 17 bases spanning the gap. The CDR3 sequence is 15 residues long. Germline V gives CDR1 SGHRS, CDR2 YFSETQ. The CDR3 DNA is TGCGCCAGCGCACTCGGGACTTCATACTACAATGAGCAGTTCTTC. Protein sequence: CASALGTSYYNEQFF.

Of note for this clone: The conserved closing phenylalanine or tryptophan is absent in this CDR3, likely reflecting a read error. The chain recombines TRBV4-2 with TRBJ1-1; tentative D call: TRBD1 (5 bases). CDR1 LGHNA and CDR2 YNFKEQ come from the germline V gene. V gave up 1 base and J gave up 7 bases, with 19 bases separating them. The CDR3 has 16 amino acids. CDR3 loop: CASSQAGTRGGFEAFS. The CDR3 coding sequence is TGTGCCAGCAGCCAAGCAGGGACTCGGGGTGGCTTTGAAGCTTTCTCT.

This chain joins TRBV7-2 and TRBJ2-7; perhaps TRBD2 as D (5 bases). Germline V CDR1 and CDR2: SGHTA, FQGNSA. The CDR3 runs 14 residues. Trimming stripped 4 bases from V and 4 bases from J, with 14 bases between. The CDR3 is CASSSPGRSYEQYF. CDR3 bases: TGTGCCAGCAGCTCGCCGGGGAGAAGTTACGAGCAGTACTTC.

Concerning this clone itself: Relative to the germline gene, one junction end is altered; a read error may explain this. The V gene is TRBV19, the J gene TRBJ1-2; D ambiguous. The CDR3 length is 16 residues. Germline V gene lookup returns CDR1 LNHDA and CDR2 SQIVND (reference sequence). CDR3 amino acids: CASSLDSKPTNYGYTF. The CDR3 bases are TGTGCCAGTAGTCTAGACTCCAAGCCAACCAACTATGGCTACACCTTC.